Sequencing of this T cell receptor (beta chain) was carried out in a study of blood T cell repertoires in COVID-19 (dated by TCRdb to 2018 to 2021). The study in broad terms: Collaborator samples came from the United States, Italy and Spain and covered acute and convalescent phases of COVID-19. The prospective study material was composed of cDNA or gDNA derived from T cells, B-cell-depleted T cells, or PBMCs. The dataset comprised deeply sampled blood TCRbeta repertoires from subjects exposed to, actively infected with, or recovered from COVID-19. A freely available public database, intended as a resource for researchers studying the immune response to SARS-CoV-2, is where the repertoires were released. Samples came from the ongoing ImmuneRACE study (first 160 participants) plus 1,254 subjects from 6 global collaborators. Sample metadata almost always included a de-identified subject ID, COVID-19 status, age in years and sex. HLA class I and class II types, where available, came from metadata supplied by the sample provider rather than from assay-based typing. What the work shows at the level of the full study, not this receptor alone: Clinical and demographic metadata were provided uncurated, with the amount varying by source and participant.

Compared with the rest of its sample, this clone is hyperexpanded (1% or more). Its cognate antigen has yet to be identified. Base-call qualities are not available, and no considerably larger clone is one nucleotide away. The immunoSEQ Assay, a bias-controlled multiplex PCR, was used to amplify TCRbeta CDR3 regions from genomic DNA. Per the original workflow: Within the assay, amplification of reference gene primers was used to estimate how many nucleated cells each sample contained. To quantify the absolute abundance of each unique TCRbeta CDR3 rearrangement, sequence reads were collapsed and filtered. Productive Simpson clonality was computed per sample as the square root of Simpson's diversity index over productive rearrangements. Held by TCRdb, this immuneACCESS table contains in-frame sequences only and omits some clones. Under half of the omission traces to an unresolved V gene where checked; the cause of the rest is unknown. V, J and clone size were drawn from that table, and D and trimming were deduced from the DNA. The sample profile shows approximately 85,000 clones; around 86% of them were found once. The ten largest clones take up 27% of the sample.

V drops 6 bases and J drops 2 bases, leaving 14 bases in between. Looking up the germline V gene yields CDR1 MDHEN and CDR2 SYDVKM. The CDR3 holds 15 amino acids from the cysteine to the phenylalanine. The kept DNA is CDR3 alone, 45 bases in frame from the first base. Each collaborating institution followed its own protocols to collect whole blood in K2EDTA tubes. For TCRbeta analysis, collaborators shipped samples as frozen whole blood, isolated PBMCs, or DNA extracted from either of those sample types. The sample taken for sequencing was peripheral blood. The chain links TRBV28 with TRBJ1-3, with a tentative D gene TRBD1 over 5 matching bases. The sequence derives from a man in his forties or fifties with active or convalescent COVID-19. In nucleotide form, the sequence is TGTGCCAGCAGCTCCGACAGTACGACTGGAAACACCATATATTTT. The encoded protein is CASSSDSTTGNTIYF.